The clone carrying this T cell receptor beta chain is medium-sized within its sample. Repertoires were generated with immunoSEQ multiplex PCR, while TCRdb's copy carries only in-frame clones and drops some. The sample contains approximately 9,100 clones, around three fifths of which appear only once. The source of the sample is a study of coeliac disease. Germline V CDR1 and CDR2: SGHTA, FQGTGA. With 2 bases clipped from V and 5 bases from J, the junction kept 7 bases outside the gene matches. CDR3 size: 16 residues. This clonotype was sampled from an older woman with celiac disease. This chain joins TRBV7-3 and TRBJ2-2; 8 bases map to TRBD2. Sequencing used intraepithelial lymphocytes from the gut. CDR3 sequence: CASSLPGGIRTGELFF. The CDR3, as DNA: TGTGCCAGCAGCTTACCGGGAGGGATCCGGACCGGGGAGCTGTTTTTT.